The present TCR beta chain was sequenced within a study of T cells in Graves' hyperthyroidism and ophthalmopathy. RNA transcripts were the template for amplifying TCR beta CDR3 regions. HTBI primers were employed in a first-round RT-PCR of the TCR CDR3. Each CDR3 protein is one row after TCRdb ran MiXCR on the multiplex PCR reads. The profile shows about 360,000 distinct CDR3 sequences, about 13% of them singletons. Isolation of PBMCs was performed on approximately 10 ml fresh peripheral blood. This CDR3 contains 17 residues. As concerns this clonotype: A read error may produce the germline difference seen at one junction end.

Specimen: blood. This sequence joins TRBV12-3 or TRBV12-4 and TRBJ2-3, with 11 bases fitting TRBD2. The receptor was derived from a man aged 25 to 40 with Graves' hyperthyroidism that later progressed to Graves' ophthalmopathy. The CDR3 DNA follows: TGTGCCAGCAGGTTAGCGGGGGGGCAGGTGAGGACAGATACGCAGTATTTT. Amino acids: CASRLAGGQVRTDTQYF.